A single sample is the source of the 32 T cell receptor beta chains below, sequenced in a study of technical replicates of blood from a few donors. The repertoire was sequenced with immunoSEQ multiplex PCR; TCRdb's copy has only in-frame clones and lacks some. Of 68,000 or so clones in the sample, around 97% were seen once. Sequenced material: T cells isolated from PBMCs. Every receptor here comes from a human donor in good health.

The chain carries TRBV27 and TRBJ2-7; a possible D gene is TRBD2 (5 bases). CDR1 is MNHEY and CDR2 is SMNVEV in the germline V gene (reference sequence). This CDR3 is built from 13 residues. V was clipped by 7 bases and J by 7 bases, with 17 bases between them. The CDR3 reads CASISPPGGEQYF. The DNA for the CDR3 is TGTGCCAGCATCTCCCCTCCTGGAGGAGAGCAGTACTTC.

This clone was recorded only once. This sequence joins TRBV19 and TRBJ1-2, with D possibly matching TRBD1 (5 bases). Germline CDR1 is LNHDA and CDR2 is SQIVND (reference sequence). The CDR3 sequence is 13 residues long. Trimming shortened V by 7 bases and J by 8 bases, and 17 bases separated the two germline ends. CDR3: CASTSGGVGGYTF. The CDR3 DNA is TGTGCCAGTACCTCCGGGGGAGTAGGAGGCTACACCTTC.

The chain couples TRBV5-8 to TRBJ1-1; 10 positions match TRBD1. V lost 0 bases, J lost 6 bases, and 8 bases stayed unmatched. Germline V lookup: CDR1 SGHTS, CDR2 YDEGEE. The CDR3 totals 16 residues. CDR3 in amino acids: CASSLERLGTGAEAFF. The CDR3 nucleotides are TGTGCCAGCAGCTTGGAGAGACTTGGGACAGGGGCTGAAGCTTTCTTT. Based on the CDR3 plus reference TRBV5-8 and TRBJ1-1, the full variable domain is EAGVTQSPTHLIKTRGQQATLRCSPISGHTSVYWYQQALGLGLQFLLWYDEGEERNRGNFPPRFSGRQFPNYSSELNVNALELEDSALYLCASSLERLGTGAEAFFGQGTRLTVV.

The rearrangement links TRBV2 to TRBJ1-2; unclear D gene. V lost 4 bases and J 3 bases, leaving 12 bases between the germline ends. CDR3 length: 14 amino acids. Per the germline V gene, CDR1 is SNHLY and CDR2 is FYNNEI. The CDR3 nucleotides are TGTGCCAGCAGTGTACAAGTCCAGGACTATGGCTACACCTTC. Translation: CASSVQVQDYGYTF.

V is TRBV6-5 and J is TRBJ2-7; 7 bases agree with TRBD2. This CDR3 has 13 amino acids. Germline assignment: CDR1 MNHEY and CDR2 SVGAGI. The V segment lost 5 bases and the J segment 2 bases; nucleotides outside the gene matches: 3. The CDR3: CASSGTTPYEQYF. The CDR3 nucleotides are TGTGCCAGCAGTGGGACTACCCCCTACGAGCAGTACTTC.

The CDR3 protein is CASSLVAATEQFF. Here the CDR3 DNA reads TGCGCCAGCAGCTTGGTGGCGGCGACCGAGCAGTTCTTC. V usage is TRBV5-1 and J usage is TRBJ2-1, with D unresolved. Looked up from germline, CDR1 is SGHRS and CDR2 is YFSETQ. The V end was cut by 0 bases, the J end by 10 bases, with 11 bases between. The CDR3 has 13 residues.

The DNA of the CDR3 is TGTGCCAGCAGTTACATCGGTCGGGACAGCCGCTACACCTTC. Its translation is CASSYIGRDSRYTF. The chain employs TRBV6-5 and TRBJ1-2; 7 positions agree with TRBD1. The trim removed 2 bases at V and 9 bases at J, leaving 9 bases unmatched. The CDR3 runs to 14 residues. The germline gives CDR1 MNHEY, CDR2 SVGAGI.

The V and J genes are TRBV5-1 and TRBJ1-1, with TRBD1 identical over 7 bases. The germline CDR1 and CDR2 sequences are SGHRS and YFSETQ. V trimming: 4 bases; J trimming: 11 bases; junction bases outside the gene matches: 17. The CDR3 has 15 residues. CDR3 nucleotides: TGCGCCAGCAGCACCGAGTTACAGGGGATAAATGAGGCTTTCTTT. It codes for CASSTELQGINEAFF.

The rearrangement uses TRBV5-1 and TRBJ2-7; D unresolved. CDR3 size: 13 residues. Germline V lookup: CDR1 SGHRS, CDR2 YFSETQ. V was trimmed by 4 bases and J by 3 bases, leaving 11 bases between them. The CDR3 loop reads CASSTELDYEQYF. In DNA form, the CDR3 reads TGCGCCAGCAGCACGGAGCTAGACTACGAGCAGTACTTC.

V usage is TRBV27 and J usage is TRBJ2-1; TRBD2 matches at 8 bases. Germline lookup yields CDR1 MNHEY and CDR2 SMNVEV (reference sequence). This CDR3 contains 18 residues. The V gene end was trimmed by 1 base and the J gene end by 6 bases; junction bases not matched to a gene: 14. In nucleotides, the CDR3 is TGTGCCAGCAGTTTATATCCACCCGGGAGGGGAAGCTCCAATGAGCAGTTCTTC. Its translation: CASSLYPPGRGSSNEQFF.

The chain combines TRBV18 with TRBJ2-1, with a tentative D call TRBD1 (6 bases). Trimming stripped 3 bases from V and 7 bases from J, with 19 bases between. Per germline, CDR1 KGHSH and CDR2 LQKENI. This CDR3 is built from 16 residues. CDR3 sequence: CASSPRQGRVYNEQFF. The DNA for the CDR3 is TGTGCCAGCTCACCCCGCCAGGGGCGAGTGTATAATGAGCAGTTCTTC.

This chain connects TRBV28 to TRBJ2-3; 8 nucleotides agree with TRBD2. The germline V gene has CDR1 MDHEN and CDR2 SYDVKM. The CDR3 is 16 amino acids. Trimming took 3 bases from V and 1 from J; bases not matched to a gene: 6. The CDR3 sequence is CASSFTGGPRTDTQYF. Written as DNA, the CDR3 is TGTGCCAGCAGTTTTACGGGAGGGCCGCGCACAGATACGCAGTATTTT.

The rearrangement uses TRBV5-1 and TRBJ2-2, with TRBD2 matching over 11 bases. V shed 2 bases, J shed 6 bases, and the junction held 3 bases outside the gene matches. The CDR3 sequence is 15 residues long. Germline V gene sequence: CDR1 SGHRS, CDR2 YFSETQ. CDR3 sequence: CASSFSGRAAGELFF. DNA of the CDR3: TGCGCCAGCAGCTTTAGCGGGAGGGCCGCCGGGGAGCTGTTTTTT.

Only one count was recorded for this clone. This chain uses TRBV19 with TRBJ2-7; 7 nucleotides agree with TRBD1. V trimming: 7 bases; J trimming: 0 bases; junction bases outside the gene matches: 6. This CDR3 has 14 residues. Per the germline V gene, CDR1 is LNHDA and CDR2 is SQIVND (reference sequence). CDR3 bases: TGTGCCAGTACCCGCAGACAGGGCTCCTACGAGCAGTACTTC. It yields the protein CASTRRQGSYEQYF.

The chain combines TRBV4-2 with TRBJ2-7; 8 nucleotides match TRBD2. Trimming took 4 bases from V and 3 from J; bases not matched to a gene: 11. The CDR3 is 16 residues long. Germline values: CDR1 LGHNA, CDR2 YNFKEQ. CDR3 DNA: TGTGCCAGCAGCCCAGTAGCGGGATACATATACTACGAGCAGTACTTC. Translating it yields CASSPVAGYIYYEQYF.

This chain joins TRBV19 and TRBJ2-7, with D possibly TRBD2 on 6 matching bases. Per the germline V gene, CDR1 is LNHDA and CDR2 is SQIVND (reference sequence). The CDR3 runs to 14 residues. Trimming removed 1 base from V and 4 bases from J, with 11 bases in between. CDR3 residues: CASSIAGGWYEQYF. DNA for the CDR3: TGTGCCAGTAGTATAGCCGGGGGATGGTACGAGCAGTACTTC.

The chain uses TRBV4-3 and TRBJ2-1; TRBD1 matches at 7 bases. The CDR3 runs to 12 residues. The germline gives CDR1 LGHNA, CDR2 YSLEER. The junction had 0 bases not matched to a gene; V was cut back by 3 bases and J by 7 bases. The CDR3 sequence is CASSHRGNEQFF. In DNA, the CDR3 is TGCGCCAGCAGCCACAGGGGGAATGAGCAGTTCTTC.

The V and J genes are TRBV5-1 and TRBJ1-4, with TRBD1 as a possible D gene (6 bases). The V end lost 4 bases, the J end lost 8 bases, and 12 bases lay between the germline ends. This CDR3 contains 13 residues. The germline V gene has CDR1 SGHRS and CDR2 YFSETQ. The CDR3, as DNA: TGCGCCAGCAGCGTTGCCACAGGGGAAAAACTGTTTTTT. Residues: CASSVATGEKLFF.

The chain carries TRBV4-2 and TRBJ2-6; 9 bases fit TRBD1. The germline gives CDR1 LGHNA, CDR2 YNFKEQ. This CDR3 region has 19 residues. Unmatched junction bases numbered 12, after V lost 6 bases and J lost 0 bases. CDR3 sequence: CASSPRSGQGSSGANVLTF. CDR3 DNA: TGTGCCAGCAGTCCCAGGTCGGGACAGGGCAGCTCTGGGGCCAACGTCCTGACTTTC.

The rearrangement joins TRBV7-9 to TRBJ2-7; no clear D gene. Germline assignment: CDR1 SEHNR and CDR2 FQNEAQ (reference sequence). The V and J ends lost 3 bases and 0 bases respectively, with 12 bases between them. This CDR3 region has 15 residues. The CDR3 spells CASSFQATRSYEQYF. In nucleotides, the CDR3 is TGTGCCAGCAGCTTTCAGGCTACCCGCTCCTACGAGCAGTACTTC.

Comment on this clone: The sample has other DNA sequences that encode this CDR3 too. The chain carries TRBV27 and TRBJ2-3; no reliable D call. The germline V gene has CDR1 MNHEY and CDR2 SMNVEV (reference sequence). The CDR3 is 12 amino acids. The V end lost 5 bases, the J end lost 2 bases, and 5 bases lay between the germline ends. This chain's CDR3 is CASSPHTDTQYF. CDR3 bases: TGTGCCAGCAGTCCCCACACAGATACGCAGTATTTT.

The gene calls are TRBV19 and TRBJ2-5; a possible D gene is TRBD1 (5 bases). V gave up 8 bases and J gave up 0 bases, with 7 bases separating them. CDR1 is LNHDA, CDR2 SQIVND, per germline (reference sequence). This CDR3 region has 12 residues. This CDR3 reads CASGHYQETQYF. CDR3 nucleotide sequence: TGTGCCAGTGGACACTACCAAGAGACCCAGTACTTC.

The chain combines TRBV6-5 with TRBJ2-3; 8 bases match TRBD1. V lost 5 bases to trimming and J lost 3 bases; unmatched junction nucleotides: 7. The CDR3 is 15 amino acids. Germline CDR1 is MNHEY and CDR2 is SVGAGI. CDR3 protein: CASSSTGGLTDTQYF. In DNA form, the CDR3 reads TGTGCCAGCAGTAGTACAGGGGGATTAACAGATACGCAGTATTTT.

The chain couples TRBV9 to TRBJ1-2, with D hard to call. This CDR3 comprises 13 residues. Trimming cost V 4 bases and J 4 bases, with 11 bases left between them. Germline loops: CDR1 SGDLS, CDR2 YYNGEE. CDR3 in DNA: TGTGCCAGCAGCACCCGTCCGAGCTATGGCTACACCTTC. This translates into CASSTRPSYGYTF.

This clone appeared once. The chain combines TRBV9 with TRBJ2-4; maybe TRBD2 (6 bases). Trimming removed 4 bases at V and 5 bases at J, with 13 bases between. The CDR3 length is 14 residues. Germline CDR1 and CDR2: SGDLS and YYNGEE. CDR3 region: CASSSRLDENIQYF. The CDR3 region has the DNA TGTGCCAGCAGCTCGCGACTAGACGAAAACATTCAGTACTTC.

This clone was picked up one time. This chain joins TRBV6-1 and TRBJ2-3; tentative D call: TRBD1 (5 bases). The length of the CDR3 is 15 residues. CDR1 MNHNS and CDR2 SASEGT come from the germline V gene. V lost 4 bases and J 3 bases, leaving 14 bases between the germline ends. This CDR3 reads CASSVSGMVTDTQYF. The DNA for the CDR3 is TGTGCCAGCAGTGTGTCAGGGATGGTTACAGATACGCAGTATTTT.

V usage is TRBV5-4 and J usage is TRBJ2-3; 7 bases fit TRBD2. Germline V gene lookup returns CDR1 SGHNT and CDR2 YYREEE (reference sequence). The junction had 6 bases not matched to a gene; V was cut back by 5 bases and J by 0 bases. The CDR3 contains 15 residues. The CDR3 reads CASRRAGPSTDTQYF. In DNA, the CDR3 is TGTGCCAGCAGGCGAGCGGGACCTAGCACAGATACGCAGTATTTT.

The sample holds one count of this clone. V gene TRBV6-1 combines with J gene TRBJ2-7, with D possibly TRBD2 on 6 matching bases. This CDR3 contains 13 residues. CDR1 MNHNS and CDR2 SASEGT come from the germline V gene. V gave up 7 bases and J gave up 5 bases, with 15 bases separating them. The CDR3 DNA is TGTGCCAGCAACCCCATGGGGGGAAACGAGCAGTACTTC. Protein sequence: CASNPMGGNEQYF.

J is TRBJ2-1 and V is TRBV5-1; 7 positions match TRBD2. Looked up from germline, CDR1 is SGHRS and CDR2 is YFSETQ. V lost 5 bases and J lost 5; bases outside the gene matches: 7. The CDR3 has 14 residues. The CDR3 nucleotides read TGCGCCAGCAGACCTCAGCGGGGAGACAATGAGCAGTTCTTC. It specifies CASRPQRGDNEQFF.

CDR3 nucleotide sequence: TGTGCCAGCAGTTTTGGCCGCGGGGAATTTGAGCCCCAGCATTTT. Its protein product is CASSFGRGEFEPQHF. The rearrangement uses TRBV28 and TRBJ1-5, with D uncertain. Germline CDR1 MDHEN, CDR2 SYDVKM. Trimming stripped 3 bases from V and 8 bases from J, with 17 bases between. The CDR3 spans 15 residues.

The V and J genes are TRBV7-3 and TRBJ2-2; 7 nucleotides line up with TRBD1. CDR1 and CDR2 (germline): SGHTA, FQGTGA. The CDR3 covers 13 residues. The ends lost 6 bases at V and 7 bases at J; junction bases unmatched: 5. The CDR3 sequence: CASRTRTGGELFF. The CDR3 nucleotides read TGTGCCAGCAGAACCAGGACAGGCGGGGAGCTGTTTTTT. The full variable domain, its missing parts supplied by reference TRBV7-3 and TRBJ2-2, is GAGVSQTPSNKVTEKGKYVELRCDPISGHTALYWYRQSLGQGPEFLIYFQGTGAADDSGLPNDRFFAVRPEGSVSTLKIQRTERGDSAVYLCASRTRTGGELFFGEGSRLTVL.

J is TRBJ1-1 and V is TRBV5-5; D gene uncertain. The V gene lost 0 bases and the J gene lost 1 base, with 7 bases spanning the gap. This CDR3 has 14 residues. Germline CDR1 reads SGHKS; CDR2 reads YYEKEE (reference sequence). The CDR3 bases are TGTGCCAGCAGCTTGGGGTTGGCGAACACTGAAGCTTTCTTT. It yields the protein CASSLGLANTEAFF.